This entry lists 30 T cell receptor beta chains sequenced from one sample in a study of T cells in Graves' hyperthyroidism and ophthalmopathy. It was RNA transcripts that yielded the amplified TCR beta CDR3 regions. The HTBI primer set drove a first-round RT-PCR of the TCR CDR3. TCRdb reanalysed the multiplex PCR reads using MiXCR and keeps one entry per CDR3 protein. The sample includes approximately 510,000 distinct CDR3 sequences, about 45% seen only once; the top ten take about two fifths. The sample taken for sequencing was peripheral blood or thyroid tissue (not recorded which). The receptors were sampled from an adult woman with Graves' disease, either hyperthyroidism or ophthalmopathy (not recorded which).

This clonotype was seen many times. J is TRBJ1-2 and V is TRBV29-1; perhaps TRBD1 as D (6 bases). CDR1 is SQVTM, CDR2 ANQGSEA, per germline. The CDR3 spans 12 residues. V lost 6 bases and J 1 base, leaving 9 bases between the germline ends. As DNA, the CDR3 is TGCAGCGTCAGACAGGTTAACTATGGCTACACCTTC. Encoded protein: CSVRQVNYGYTF. Full variable domain (rest looked up from reference TRBV29-1 and TRBJ1-2): SAVISQKPSRDICQRGTSLTIQCQVDSQVTMMFWYRQQPGQSLTLIATANQGSEATYESGFVIDKFPISRPNLTFSTLTVSNMSPEDSSIYLCSVRQVNYGYTFGSGTRLTVV.

J is TRBJ2-5 and V is TRBV10-1; possible D gene TRBD1, 6 bases. Germline V gene sequence: CDR1 WNHNN, CDR2 SYGVQD (reference sequence). The CDR3 has 14 residues. The V end was cut by 7 bases, the J end by 5 bases, with 17 bases between. The CDR3 is CASTTGPRRETQYF. DNA of the CDR3: TGCGCCAGCACAACAGGGCCAAGGAGGGAGACCCAGTACTTC.

CDR3 sequence reads: CAIRNQQGGGNTEAFF. CDR3 in DNA: TGTGCCATCAGGAACCAACAAGGGGGCGGGAACACTGAAGCTTTCTTT. The chain employs TRBV10-3 and TRBJ1-1; 7 nucleotides align to TRBD1. Looked up from germline, CDR1 is ENHRY and CDR2 is SYGVKD. Germline trimming cut 6 bases from V and 1 base from J; bases unmatched to any gene: 11. The CDR3 is made up of 16 amino acids.

At least ten counts were recorded for this clonotype. The chain couples TRBV10-3 to TRBJ2-2; 14 nucleotides match TRBD2. The CDR3 has 18 amino acids. Germline V gene lookup returns CDR1 ENHRY and CDR2 SYGVKD. Trimming removed 4 bases from V and 4 bases from J; junction bases left unmatched: 8. CDR3 DNA: TGTGCCATCAGTGGAGGTGGGACTAGCGGGAGTTTCACCGGGGAGCTGTTTTTT. This codes for CAISGGGTSGSFTGELFF.

This clonotype has a count of ten or more. This rearrangement joins TRBV6-5 to TRBJ1-1, with no clear D. Trimming pared 2 bases from V and 1 base from J, leaving 8 bases between. Germline V gene sequence: CDR1 MNHEY, CDR2 SVGAGI. There are 14 residues in the CDR3. Here the CDR3 DNA reads TGTGCCAGCAGTTACGGGCGGGGGAACACTGAAGCTTTCTTT. Its translation: CASSYGRGNTEAFF.

This clonotype was picked up many times. The V call is TRBV20-1, the J call TRBJ2-7; 11 bases agree with TRBD2. CDR1 and CDR2 from the germline V gene are DFQATT and SNEGSKA (reference sequence). J lost 5 bases, V lost 5 bases, and 8 bases had no gene match. This CDR3 has 14 amino acids. CDR3: CSARLAGSFHEQYF. DNA for the CDR3: TGCAGTGCTCGACTAGCGGGATCTTTCCACGAGCAGTACTTC.

V gene TRBV12-3 or TRBV12-4 combines with J gene TRBJ2-7; 9 bases are shared with TRBD1. V gave up 3 bases and J gave up 6 bases; unmatched junction bases: 6. This CDR3 region has 14 residues. CDR3 bases: TGTGCCAGCAGTTTGCGCGACAGGGGGATCGAGCAGTACTTC. Translating it yields CASSLRDRGIEQYF.

This clonotype was seen a single time. The genes are TRBV10-3 and TRBJ2-5; 9 positions agree with TRBD1. The CDR3 spans 15 residues. V was pared by 10 bases and J by 9 bases, with 18 bases of the junction left unmatched. Germline loops: CDR1 ENHRY, CDR2 SYGVKD. In DNA, the CDR3 is TGTGCCACCCAATCGGGGGACAGGGAGGTTCAGCCCCAGTACTTC. It specifies CATQSGDREVQPQYF.

This clonotype appeared many times. The chain couples TRBV24-1 to TRBJ2-2, with D tentatively TRBD1 or TRBD2 (5 bases each). V was cut by 4 bases and J by 3 bases, with 8 bases left in between. Germline lookup yields CDR1 KGHDR and CDR2 SFDVKD. CDR3 length: 14 amino acids. This CDR3 is CATSDEGHTGELFF. CDR3 coding DNA: TGTGCCACCAGTGACGAGGGACACACCGGGGAGCTGTTTTTT.

A note on this clonotype: Here the CDR3 omits its conserved ending phenylalanine or tryptophan, so a read error is the likely source. Because the CDR3's place on the DNA is in doubt, the DNA is left out and the CDR3 is given as listed by TCRdb. The CDR3 loop is CASKPGLNSPLQG. This chain uses TRBV2 with TRBJ1-6. Including both end residues, the CDR3 is 13 amino acids long. Germline V gene data show CDR1 as SNHLY and CDR2 as FYNNEI.

The V and J genes are TRBV15 and TRBJ2-6; D is undetermined. The CDR3 runs to 16 residues. V lost 4 bases and J lost 4, with 14 bases in between. Germline CDR1 and CDR2: LNHNV and YYDKDF (reference sequence). CDR3 nucleotides: TGTGCCACCAGCAATAGTAGACGTGGGGGGGCCAACGTCCTGACTTTC. It encodes CATSNSRRGGANVLTF.

This clonotype was counted ten times or more. The J gene is TRBJ2-2, the V gene TRBV7-3, with TRBD1 identical over 9 bases. The CDR3 spans 18 residues. The germline CDR1 and CDR2 sequences are SGHTA and FQGTGA. With 5 bases clipped from V and 6 bases from J, the junction kept 16 bases outside the gene matches. This chain's CDR3 is CASSRRTGAVVEAGELFF. CDR3 coding DNA: TGTGCCAGCAGCCGTAGGACAGGGGCGGTAGTGGAAGCCGGGGAGCTGTTTTTT.

The sample holds a few counts of this clonotype. J is TRBJ1-1 and V is TRBV2; unclear D gene. Germline CDR1 SNHLY, CDR2 FYNNEI. The CDR3 covers 13 residues. The ends were cut back, 3 bases at V and 1 base at J, with 6 bases in the middle. Written as DNA, the CDR3 is TGTGCCAGCAGTGAGTTGCCGAACACTGAAGCTTTCTTT. Its protein product is CASSELPNTEAFF. Looking up the rest from reference TRBV2 and TRBJ1-1 gives the full variable domain: EPEVTQTPSHQVTQMGQEVILRCVPISNHLYFYWYRQILGQKVEFLVSFYNNEISEKSEIFDDQFSVERPDGSNFTLKIRSTKLEDSAMYFCASSELPNTEAFFGQGTRLTVV.

A few counts support this clonotype. The rearrangement uses TRBV4-2 and TRBJ1-1; possible D gene TRBD1, 6 bases. Germline CDR1 LGHNA, CDR2 YNFKEQ. Trimming cost V 0 bases and J 7 bases, with 15 bases left between them. The CDR3 is 15 amino acids. CDR3 loop: CASSQDTGRWDEAFF. DNA for the CDR3: TGTGCCAGCAGCCAAGATACAGGGCGATGGGATGAAGCTTTCTTT.

About this clonotype itself: This clone may be a read error of a much larger clone one base away. This chain connects TRBV6-1 to TRBJ1-1; D not resolved. Per germline, CDR1 MNHNS and CDR2 SASEGT. CDR3 length: 14 residues. The V end lost 5 bases, the J end lost 2 bases, and 12 bases lay between the germline ends. The CDR3 sequence is CASSIPSQNTEAFF. The CDR3 nucleotides read TGTGCCAGCAGTATCCCCTCGCAAAACACTGAAGCTTTCTTT.

This clonotype was detected many times. The chain employs TRBV10-1 and TRBJ2-7, with TRBD2 as a possible D gene (5 bases). Germline V gene data show CDR1 as WNHNN and CDR2 as SYGVQD (reference sequence). This CDR3 contains 14 residues. Trimming cost V 0 bases and J 1 base, with 7 bases left between them. This CDR3 reads CASSESGGSYEQYF. CDR3 bases: TGCGCCAGCAGTGAGTCTGGAGGATCCTACGAGCAGTACTTC.

The chain is built from TRBV13 and TRBJ1-1; tentative D call: TRBD1 (6 bases). CDR3 length: 13 amino acids. V lost 0 bases and J lost 7, with 9 bases in between. Germline lookup yields CDR1 PRHDT and CDR2 FYEKMQ (reference sequence). CDR3 loop: CASSLGQGLEAFF. The CDR3 bases are TGTGCCAGCAGCTTAGGGCAGGGGCTTGAAGCTTTCTTT. The whole variable domain, filled in from reference TRBV13 and TRBJ1-1, reads AAGVIQSPRHLIKEKRETATLKCYPIPRHDTVYWYQQGPGQDPQFLISFYEKMQSDKGSIPDRFSAQQFSDYHSELNMSSLELGDSALYFCASSLGQGLEAFFGQGTRLTVV.

At least ten counts were recorded for this clonotype. This sequence joins TRBV2 and TRBJ1-6; D may be TRBD1 (6 bases). Trimming removed 6 bases at V and 7 bases at J, with 19 bases between. Germline lookup yields CDR1 SNHLY and CDR2 FYNNEI. The CDR3 spans 16 residues. The CDR3 nucleotides are TGTGCCAGCAGCGCTCCTTGGGGCAGGGGAAATTCACCCCTCCACTTT. As protein: CASSAPWGRGNSPLHF.

The rearrangement links TRBV10-2 to TRBJ1-4, with D maybe TRBD1 (5 bases). The CDR3 is made up of 17 amino acids. Trimming pared 0 bases from V and 6 bases from J, leaving 17 bases between. Germline CDR1 is WSHSY and CDR2 is SAAADI. The CDR3 bases are TGCGCCAGCAGTGAGTCGGGGCCGGGAGGTAGTTATGAAAAACTGTTTTTT. Protein sequence: CASSESGPGGSYEKLFF.

This clonotype occurred a few times. The V call is TRBV14, the J call TRBJ2-2, with 9 bases lining up with TRBD2. The CDR3 loop spans 16 amino acids. V shed 4 bases and J 2 bases; nucleotides not matched to a gene: 5. Germline V CDR1 and CDR2: SGHDN, FVKESK. CDR3 sequence: CASSPPLAGNTGELFF. CDR3 nucleotide sequence: TGTGCCAGCAGCCCCCCCCTAGCGGGAAACACCGGGGAGCTGTTTTTT.

This clonotype has ten or more counts. The chain uses TRBV20-1 and TRBJ1-5; 10 bases line up with TRBD1. V was clipped by 3 bases and J by 2 bases; unmatched bases: 1. Germline assignment: CDR1 DFQATT and CDR2 SNEGSKA (reference sequence). The CDR3 spans 14 residues. The DNA of the CDR3 is TGCAGTGCTAGGACAGGGGGCGGCAATCAGCCCCAGCATTTT. Residues: CSARTGGGNQPQHF.

The V gene is TRBV2, the J gene TRBJ1-1; a weak D match, TRBD1 (5 bases). Per the germline V gene, CDR1 is SNHLY and CDR2 is FYNNEI. The CDR3 is made up of 10 amino acids. The CDR3 DNA reads as TGTGCAACGAGCAGGGCTGAAGCTTTCTTT. Protein product: CATSRAEAFF.

The chain has TRBV4-1 and TRBJ1-2; 8 positions match TRBD1. This CDR3 has 16 amino acids. CDR1 and CDR2 (germline): MGHRA, YSYEKL. V trimming: 0 bases; J trimming: 6 bases; junction bases outside the gene matches: 9. CDR3 nucleotides: TGCGCCAGCAGCCAAGAAGAAGGCAGGGGGCGCGATGGCTACACCTTC. It encodes CASSQEEGRGRDGYTF.

The V call is TRBV6-5, the J call TRBJ2-2; D remains unclear. The CDR3 covers 13 residues. V dropped 4 bases and J dropped 4 bases, with 7 bases sitting between them. Per germline, CDR1 MNHEY and CDR2 SVGAGI. For the CDR3, the DNA is TGTGCCAGCAGTTCTGATCCCACCGGGGAGCTGTTTTTT. It specifies CASSSDPTGELFF.

The rearrangement joins TRBV29-1 to TRBJ1-1, with D perhaps TRBD1 (6 bases). V lost 8 bases and J 4 bases, leaving 11 bases between the germline ends. Germline V gene data show CDR1 as SQVTM and CDR2 as ANQGSEA. The length of the CDR3 is 11 residues. DNA of the CDR3: TGCAGCTCGGACAGAGTCACTGAAGCTTTCTTT. It translates to CSSDRVTEAFF.

This rearrangement joins TRBV12-3 or TRBV12-4 to TRBJ2-6; the D is unclear. CDR3 length: 14 residues. Trimming cost V 6 bases and J 4 bases, with 10 bases left between them. Here the CDR3 reads CASSAGDGANVLTF. In DNA, the CDR3 is TGTGCCAGCAGCGCAGGTGACGGGGCCAACGTCCTGACTTTC.

The chain carries TRBV10-3 and TRBJ1-2; TRBD1 is a possible D gene (6 bases). Per the germline V gene, CDR1 is ENHRY and CDR2 is SYGVKD. The CDR3 runs 15 residues. Trimming removed 2 bases from V and 1 base from J, with 11 bases in between. CDR3 amino acids: CAISEGGALNYGYTF. CDR3 nucleotides: TGTGCCATCAGTGAGGGGGGGGCCCTTAACTATGGCTACACCTTC.

A few counts support this clonotype. Here the CDR3 DNA reads TGTGCCACGAGCTTACAGGGTACCGAAGCTTTCTTT. Its protein is CATSLQGTEAFF. The chain links TRBV19 to TRBJ1-1; D perhaps matches TRBD1 (6 bases). The V end was cut by 10 bases, the J end by 8 bases, with 17 bases between. The CDR3 runs to 12 residues. Per the germline V gene, CDR1 is LNHDA and CDR2 is SQIVND (reference sequence).

This clonotype has a count of ten or more. The chain employs TRBV2 and TRBJ1-1; TRBD1 agrees at 9 bases. In germline, CDR1 is SNHLY, CDR2 FYNNEI. V lost 6 bases to trimming and J lost 11 bases; unmatched junction nucleotides: 4. This CDR3 contains 11 residues. CDR3 protein: CASRGTGQAFF. The CDR3 DNA sequence: TGTGCCAGCAGGGGGACAGGGCAGGCTTTCTTT.

Only a few counts were recorded for this clonotype. This chain links TRBV12-3 or TRBV12-4 with TRBJ2-7; D remains ambiguous. The CDR3 sequence is 12 residues long. V lost 6 bases, J lost 6 bases, and 12 bases lay in between. DNA for the CDR3: TGTGCCAGCAGCGAGGAATGGGGCGAGCAGTACTTC. It yields the protein CASSEEWGEQYF.